One and the same sample provided the 21 T cell receptor beta chains below, sequenced in a study of T cell changes during pregnancy in multiple sclerosis. Here immunoSEQ multiplex PCR was the method, and the copy in TCRdb shows in-frame clones only, minus some. The sample has under 45,000 clones; 88% are singletons. Sequences were derived from CD4+ T cells from peripheral blood mononuclear cells, sampled in the second trimester of pregnancy. These receptors all come from a female donor with multiple sclerosis, enrolled in a pregnancy study.

The V and J genes are TRBV18 and TRBJ2-2; 8 nucleotides align to TRBD1. This CDR3 has 15 amino acids. J gave up 1 base and V 6 bases, and 4 bases lay outside the gene matches. The germline CDR1 and CDR2 sequences are KGHSH and LQKENI. The CDR3 here is CASSPGQVNTGELFF. As DNA, the CDR3 is TGTGCCAGCTCCCCGGGACAGGTGAACACCGGGGAGCTGTTTTTT.

The gene calls are TRBV5-1 and TRBJ1-1, with 7 bases aligning to TRBD1. The CDR3 is 14 residues long. V lost 0 bases to trimming and J lost 1 base; unmatched junction nucleotides: 0. Germline CDR1 is SGHRS and CDR2 is YFSETQ. The CDR3 loop is CASSLGDRNTEAFF. DNA of the CDR3: TGCGCCAGCAGCTTGGGGGACAGGAACACTGAAGCTTTCTTT. Combining the CDR3 with reference TRBV5-1 and TRBJ1-1 gives the whole variable domain KAGVTQTPRYLIKTRGQQVTLSCSPISGHRSVSWYQQTPGQGLQFLFEYFSETQRNKGNFPGRFSGRQFSNSRSEMNVSTLELGDSALYLCASSLGDRNTEAFFGQGTRLTVV.

The rearrangement joins TRBV27 to TRBJ2-1, with D possibly matching TRBD2 (6 bases). Trimming took off 5 bases at V and 7 bases at J, with 24 bases between the two ends. Germline CDR1 MNHEY, CDR2 SMNVEV (reference sequence). CDR3 length: 17 residues. The CDR3 region is CASSPQRPAGTGNEQFF. CDR3 nucleotide sequence: TGTGCCAGCAGTCCCCAAAGACCCGCCGGGACTGGGAATGAGCAGTTCTTC.

The chain has TRBV7-9 and TRBJ2-2, with D hard to call. Germline V lookup: CDR1 SEHNR, CDR2 FQNEAQ (reference sequence). Trimming took 8 bases from V and 6 from J, leaving 4 bases between them. The CDR3 spans 10 residues. In nucleotides, the CDR3 is TGTGCCAGCGCGGCCGGGGAGCTGTTTTTT. It translates to CASAAGELFF.

The chain is built from TRBV6-5 and TRBJ2-2; D may be TRBD2 (5 bases). CDR3 length: 15 residues. Trimming took 2 bases from V and 3 from J, leaving 10 bases between them. CDR1 and CDR2 from the germline V gene are MNHEY and SVGAGI. CDR3 protein: CASSYRGSHTGELFF. In DNA form, the CDR3 reads TGTGCCAGCAGTTACCGAGGGAGTCACACCGGGGAGCTGTTTTTT.

V and J are TRBV9 and TRBJ2-7, with a weak D call TRBD2 (6 bases). Germline V gene lookup returns CDR1 SGDLS and CDR2 YYNGEE. V lost 0 bases, J lost 4 bases, and 14 bases lay in between. CDR3 length equals 15 residues. The CDR3: CASSVASGDFYEQYF. In DNA, the CDR3 is TGTGCCAGCAGCGTAGCCTCCGGGGACTTTTACGAGCAGTACTTC.

This chain joins TRBV18 and TRBJ2-3, with D perhaps TRBD2 (5 bases). The CDR3 consists of 16 residues. Germline CDR1 KGHSH, CDR2 LQKENI. The V gene lost 0 bases and the J gene lost 0 bases, with 10 bases spanning the gap. This CDR3 reads CASSPPKRQSTDTQYF. CDR3 coding DNA: TGTGCCAGCTCACCACCGAAGCGGCAAAGCACAGATACGCAGTATTTT.

The genes are TRBV2 and TRBJ2-5; weak D call: TRBD2 (7 bases). Germline V gene lookup returns CDR1 SNHLY and CDR2 FYNNEI. V gave up 8 bases and J gave up 5 bases, with 21 bases separating them. This CDR3 is 15 amino acids long. CDR3 loop: CASVLKGGGGETQYF. DNA of the CDR3: TGTGCCAGCGTCCTAAAGGGAGGGGGTGGGGAGACCCAGTACTTC.

The CDR3 region has the DNA TGTGCCAGCAGCTTTATTGCTTTGGGACAGGGTGCAGATACGCAGTATTTT. Amino acid sequence: CASSFIALGQGADTQYF. The chain couples TRBV7-9 to TRBJ2-3; TRBD1 matches 9 bases. Germline CDR1 SEHNR, CDR2 FQNEAQ (reference sequence). V shed 3 bases and J 4 bases; nucleotides not matched to a gene: 11. This CDR3 is 17 amino acids long.

The V and J genes are TRBV7-9 and TRBJ2-3; 7 bases map to TRBD2. The trim removed 1 base at V and 3 bases at J, leaving 4 bases unmatched. Germline CDR1 SEHNR, CDR2 FQNEAQ (reference sequence). The CDR3 extends over 15 amino acids. The CDR3 here is CASSLDAGVTDTQYF. In DNA, the CDR3 is TGTGCCAGCAGCTTAGACGCGGGAGTTACAGATACGCAGTATTTT.

In nucleotides, the CDR3 is TGCGCCAGCAGCTTGGGACTGCACTCCTATGGCTACACCTTC. Translation: CASSLGLHSYGYTF. The chain employs TRBV5-1 and TRBJ1-2; D gene uncertain. The CDR3 is made up of 14 amino acids. CDR1 and CDR2 from the germline V gene are SGHRS and YFSETQ. V shed 0 bases and J shed 4 bases, with 10 bases lying between them.

V usage is TRBV28 and J usage is TRBJ1-5; the match to TRBD1 covers 10 bases. Unmatched junction bases numbered 8, after V lost 10 bases and J lost 5 bases. The CDR3 covers 14 residues. Germline loops: CDR1 MDHEN, CDR2 SYDVKM. The CDR3 reads CAIDAGTGDQPQHF. For the CDR3, the DNA is TGTGCCATCGACGCCGGGACAGGGGATCAGCCCCAGCATTTT.

This chain joins TRBV19 and TRBJ1-2, with 8 bases fitting TRBD1. The germline V gene has CDR1 LNHDA and CDR2 SQIVND (reference sequence). With V trimmed by 0 bases and J by 6 bases, 6 bases remained unmatched. The CDR3 runs to 15 residues. Written as DNA, the CDR3 is TGTGCCAGTAGTATAGAGGGGACAGGCCTGAATGGCTACACCTTC. Its protein product is CASSIEGTGLNGYTF.

The V and J genes are TRBV4-3 and TRBJ2-1; the D gene is possibly TRBD2 (6 bases). Germline CDR1 reads LGHNA; CDR2 reads YSLEER. The CDR3 is 17 amino acids. V shed 0 bases and J shed 0 bases, with 12 bases lying between them. CDR3 in amino acids: CASSQEWGRSSYNEQFF. In nucleotides, the CDR3 is TGCGCCAGCAGCCAAGAGTGGGGGAGGAGCTCCTACAATGAGCAGTTCTTC.

This chain joins TRBV30 and TRBJ1-5; 8 bases line up with TRBD1. This CDR3 contains 15 residues. Losses at the gene ends were 1 base for V and 7 bases for J; bases not matched to a gene: 9. From germline, CDR1 is GTSNPN and CDR2 SVGIG (reference sequence). The CDR3 spells CAWSGLTGEGQPQHF. DNA for the CDR3: TGTGCCTGGAGTGGACTGACAGGGGAAGGGCAGCCCCAGCATTTT.

V is TRBV2 and J is TRBJ1-1; D is uncertain. The CDR3 covers 12 residues. Germline loops: CDR1 SNHLY, CDR2 FYNNEI. V gave up 3 bases and J gave up 7 bases, with 9 bases separating them. CDR3 coding DNA: TGTGCCAGCAGTGATTGGCCATATGAAGCTTTCTTT. This translates into CASSDWPYEAFF.

CDR3 loop: CASSRDRGWNEQFF. The CDR3 DNA sequence: TGTGCCAGCAGCCGGGACAGGGGGTGGAATGAGCAGTTCTTC. This rearrangement joins TRBV7-9 to TRBJ2-1; TRBD1 aligns across 11 bases. CDR1 is SEHNR and CDR2 is FQNEAQ in the germline V gene (reference sequence). The trim removed 5 bases at V and 7 bases at J, leaving 4 bases unmatched. The CDR3 runs 14 residues. The variable domain in full, completed from reference TRBV7-9 and TRBJ2-1, reads DTGVSQNPRHKITKRGQNVTFRCDPISEHNRLYWYRQTLGQGPEFLTYFQNEAQLEKSRLLSDRFSAERPKGSFSTLEIQRTEQGDSAMYLCASSRDRGWNEQFFGPGTRLTVL.

The CDR3 reads CASSRKNQPQHF. Written as DNA, the CDR3 is TGTGCCAGCAGTCGTAAAAATCAGCCCCAGCATTTT. This chain links TRBV6-5 with TRBJ1-5, with unresolved D. V lost 5 bases to trimming and J lost 4 bases, with 6 bases between them. The CDR3 consists of 12 residues. Per germline, CDR1 MNHEY and CDR2 SVGAGI.

This chain connects TRBV5-1 to TRBJ2-1; TRBD1 agrees at 9 bases. Germline V gives CDR1 SGHRS, CDR2 YFSETQ. The J segment lost 4 bases and the V segment lost 0 bases, leaving 2 bases of the junction unmatched. This CDR3 is built from 15 residues. CDR3 in DNA: TGCGCCAGCAGCTTGGTCGGGACAGGGTACAATGAGCAGTTCTTC. Its translation is CASSLVGTGYNEQFF.

The gene calls are TRBV7-3 and TRBJ2-3; TRBD2 might be the D (5 bases). The germline V gene has CDR1 SGHTA and CDR2 FQGTGA. Between the trimmed V and J ends, which lost 5 bases and 6 bases, there was a span of 12 bases. The length of the CDR3 is 13 residues. The CDR3 DNA follows: TGTGCCAGCAGCCCCGGTGGCGGGGATACGCAGTATTTT. This gives the protein CASSPGGGDTQYF.

The chain recombines TRBV6-1 with TRBJ1-1; TRBD1 matches 7 bases. Germline CDR1 MNHNS, CDR2 SASEGT. This CDR3 is built from 15 residues. The V gene end was trimmed by 1 base and the J gene end by 0 bases; junction bases not matched to a gene: 2. CDR3 sequence (DNA): TGTGCCAGCAGTGAAGAGGGACAGTTGAACACTGAAGCTTTCTTT. This gives the protein CASSEEGQLNTEAFF.